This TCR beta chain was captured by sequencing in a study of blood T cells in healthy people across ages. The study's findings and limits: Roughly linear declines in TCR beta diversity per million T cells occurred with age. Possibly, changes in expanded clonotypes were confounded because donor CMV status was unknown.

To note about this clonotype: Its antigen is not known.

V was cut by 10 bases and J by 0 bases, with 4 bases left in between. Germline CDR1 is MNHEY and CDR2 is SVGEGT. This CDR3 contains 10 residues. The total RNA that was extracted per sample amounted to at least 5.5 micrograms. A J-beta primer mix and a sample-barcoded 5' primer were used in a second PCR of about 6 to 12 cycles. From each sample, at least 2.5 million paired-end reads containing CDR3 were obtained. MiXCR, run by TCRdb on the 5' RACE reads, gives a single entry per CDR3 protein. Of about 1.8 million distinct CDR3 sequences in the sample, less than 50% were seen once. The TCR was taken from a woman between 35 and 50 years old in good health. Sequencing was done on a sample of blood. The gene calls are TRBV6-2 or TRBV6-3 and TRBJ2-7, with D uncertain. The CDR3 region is CATGSYEQYF. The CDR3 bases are TGTGCCACGGGCTCCTACGAGCAGTACTTC.